This TCR beta chain appears in the sequencing data of a study of blood T cell repertoires in COVID-19. Study-wide background: COVID-19 samples collected from the United States, Italy and Spain covered acute and convalescent phases.

In the original processing: Quantification of nucleated cells was approximated via reference gene primer amplification. Data came from immunoSEQ multiplex PCR; TCRdb stores just in-frame clones and leaves some out. V and J calls and clone size are as listed in that table; D and trimming were resolved from the DNA. The sample lists approximately 89,000 clones; approximately 86% were seen once. Germline CDR1 KGHDR, CDR2 SFDVKD. The CDR3 is 13 amino acids. V dropped 4 bases and J dropped 2 bases, with 6 bases sitting between them. This sequence joins TRBV24-1 and TRBJ2-3; D is unclear. Sequencing used peripheral blood. This TCR was sampled from a woman aged 65 to 85 with active or convalescent COVID-19. The CDR3 DNA reads TGTGCCACCAGTGACGTCCTCACAGATACGCAGTATTTT. This encodes CATSDVLTDTQYF.